The 20 T cell receptor beta chains reported below all come from one sample, sequenced in a study of blood T cell repertoires in COVID-19. Profiling relied on immunoSEQ multiplex PCR, and the TCRdb table lists in-frame clones only, not all of them. The sample shows some 110,000 clones, about 70% of them seen only once. The material sequenced was peripheral blood. The receptors were sampled from a human donor with acute or convalescent COVID-19. The donor label of this sample is uncertain.

V usage is TRBV4-2 and J usage is TRBJ1-2; 11 positions match TRBD1. The CDR3 is 15 amino acids. Trimming at V came to 4 bases and at J to 4 bases, leaving 5 bases not matched to a gene. Germline V gene data show CDR1 as LGHNA and CDR2 as YNFKEQ. The CDR3 DNA is TGTGCCAGCAGCCGATCGGACAGGGGGCTCTATGGCTACACCTTC. Translated, it gives CASSRSDRGLYGYTF.

V and J are TRBV2 and TRBJ1-3; the match to TRBD1 covers 9 bases. Germline CDR1 reads SNHLY; CDR2 reads FYNNEI. V lost 3 bases to trimming and J lost 5 bases; unmatched junction nucleotides: 2. This CDR3 has 14 residues. DNA for the CDR3: TGTGCCAGCAGTGAGGACAGGGGAAGAAACACCATATATTTT. It is translated as CASSEDRGRNTIYF.

This clone was detected a few times. V and J are TRBV5-8 and TRBJ2-1, with TRBD2 matching 9 bases. The length of the CDR3 is 15 residues. CDR1 SGHTS and CDR2 YDEGEE come from the germline V gene. Trimming at V came to 3 bases and at J to 3 bases, leaving 4 bases not matched to a gene. The DNA for the CDR3 is TGTGCCAGCAGCTCTGCGGGGGGGGGCTACAATGAGCAGTTCTTC. Amino acids: CASSSAGGGYNEQFF.

In its sample, this clone was seen a few times. The V call is TRBV5-8, the J call TRBJ2-1, with D unresolved. With 1 base removed from V and 6 bases from J, the gap between germline ends came to 14 bases. This CDR3 comprises 15 residues. Germline V CDR1 and CDR2: SGHTS, YDEGEE. CDR3 region: CASSLMIATLNEQFF. CDR3 nucleotide sequence: TGTGCCAGCAGCTTGATGATAGCTACTCTCAATGAGCAGTTCTTC.

Here the CDR3 reads CASNKGRPYNSPLHF. The CDR3 DNA reads TGTGCCAGTAATAAAGGGAGGCCCTATAATTCACCCCTCCACTTT. This chain links TRBV19 with TRBJ1-6; no clear D. CDR1 is LNHDA and CDR2 is SQIVND in the germline V gene (reference sequence). This CDR3 region has 15 residues. The V end was cut by 7 bases, the J end by 2 bases, with 12 bases between.

The chain is built from TRBV9 and TRBJ1-6; 8 bases match TRBD1. The CDR3 has 14 amino acids. The ends lost 4 bases at V and 9 bases at J; junction bases unmatched: 6. Looked up from germline, CDR1 is SGDLS and CDR2 is YYNGEE. The CDR3 loop reads CASSLTGGGSPLHF. DNA for the CDR3: TGTGCCAGCAGCCTTACAGGGGGGGGTTCACCCCTCCACTTT.

This clone was detected a few times. CDR3 nucleotide sequence: TGTGCCAGCAGCCCTCCAGGCAGGGTTTCCTACGAGCAGTACGTC. Its protein product is CASSPPGRVSYEQYV. J is TRBJ2-7 and V is TRBV7-9, with a weak D call TRBD1 (5 bases). Germline V gives CDR1 SEHNR, CDR2 FQNEAQ (reference sequence). Trimming left V 5 bases short and J 1 base short, with 15 bases between. The CDR3 is 15 amino acids.

CDR3 protein: CASSLRGSNEKLFF. The CDR3 nucleotides are TGTGCCAGCAGTCTCAGGGGGTCTAATGAAAAACTGTTTTTT. The chain carries TRBV6-5 and TRBJ1-4, with TRBD1 identical over 7 bases. The V gene end was trimmed by 5 bases and the J gene end by 3 bases; junction bases not matched to a gene: 3. The CDR3 runs to 14 residues. Germline values: CDR1 MNHEY, CDR2 SVGAGI.

The CDR3 region has the DNA TGTGCCTGGAGTGTTGACAATCTGAAAGCTTTCTTT. Its protein is CAWSVDNLKAFF. The chain recombines TRBV30 with TRBJ1-1; D is ambiguous. The germline V gene has CDR1 GTSNPN and CDR2 SVGIG (reference sequence). This CDR3 contains 12 residues. V gave up 0 bases and J gave up 9 bases, with 11 bases separating them. Using reference TRBV30 and TRBJ1-1 for the parts outside the CDR3, the full variable domain is SQTIHQWPATLVQPVGSPLSLECTVEGTSNPNLYWYRQAAGRGLQLLFYSVGIGQISSEVPQNLSASRPQDRQFILSSKKLLLSDSGFYLCAWSVDNLKAFFGQGTRLTVV.

The chain couples TRBV2 to TRBJ2-7; possibly TRBD1 for D (6 bases). Between the trimmed V and J ends, which lost 7 bases and 3 bases, there was a span of 13 bases. The V gene's germline CDR1 is SNHLY and CDR2 FYNNEI. The CDR3 contains 13 residues. The CDR3 spells CASKRAGDYEQYF. DNA of the CDR3: TGTGCCAGCAAAAGGGCAGGGGACTACGAGCAGTACTTC.

The genes are TRBV6-6 and TRBJ2-7, with TRBD2 matching 9 bases. The CDR3 loop spans 14 amino acids. V was pared by 5 bases and J by 3 bases, with 5 bases of the junction left unmatched. Germline V gene data show CDR1 as MNHNY and CDR2 as SVGAGI (reference sequence). The CDR3 reads CASSQGLAYYEQYV. The CDR3 bases are TGTGCCAGCAGTCAGGGACTAGCCTACTACGAGCAGTACGTC.

This clone showed up just a few times. The chain combines TRBV11-2 with TRBJ2-7, with 8 nucleotides matching TRBD1. Germline loops: CDR1 SGHAT, CDR2 FQNNGV. The trim removed 3 bases at V and 2 bases at J, leaving 3 bases unmatched. The CDR3 has 14 residues. The CDR3 reads CASSFGTGTYEQYF. CDR3 sequence (DNA): TGTGCCAGCAGCTTTGGGACAGGCACCTACGAGCAGTACTTC.

The chain combines TRBV27 with TRBJ1-2, with TRBD1 matching 7 bases. From germline, CDR1 is MNHEY and CDR2 SMNVEV (reference sequence). Unmatched junction bases numbered 9, after V lost 5 bases and J lost 6 bases. The CDR3 runs 14 residues. The CDR3 bases are TGTGCCAGCAGTCGGGCGGGCGGGACAGATGGCTACACCTTC. The encoded protein is CASSRAGGTDGYTF.

In this sample, this clone turned up a few times. The rearrangement uses TRBV2 and TRBJ1-5, with TRBD1 identical over 9 bases. Losses at the gene ends were 6 bases for V and 0 bases for J; bases not matched to a gene: 12. The V gene's germline CDR1 is SNHLY and CDR2 FYNNEI. This CDR3 comprises 18 residues. For the CDR3, the DNA is TGTGCCAGCAGGGGGGACAGGGTGACACCTTATAGCAATCAGCCCCAGCATTTT. Residues: CASRGDRVTPYSNQPQHF. Full variable domain (outside the CDR3, taken from reference TRBV2 and TRBJ1-5): EPEVTQTPSHQVTQMGQEVILRCVPISNHLYFYWYRQILGQKVEFLVSFYNNEISEKSEIFDDQFSVERPDGSNFTLKIRSTKLEDSAMYFCASRGDRVTPYSNQPQHFGDGTRLSIL.

This clone was picked up one time. The rearrangement uses TRBV5-1 and TRBJ1-6; 7 bases align to TRBD1. Germline V CDR1 and CDR2: SGHRS, YFSETQ. The V segment lost 0 bases and the J segment 5 bases; nucleotides outside the gene matches: 5. CDR3 length: 16 residues. The CDR3: CASSLDVGTDNSPLHF. CDR3 bases: TGCGCCAGCAGCTTGGACGTCGGGACAGATAATTCACCCCTCCACTTT.

In this sample, this clone turned up a few times. V is TRBV20-1 and J is TRBJ2-2, with 8 positions matching TRBD2. The CDR3 is 15 amino acids. Trimming cost V 3 bases and J 1 base; bases outside gene matches: 4. Germline assignment: CDR1 DFQATT and CDR2 SNEGSKA (reference sequence). Here the CDR3 DNA reads TGCAGTGCTAGTTTAAGCGGGGGGAACACCGGGGAGCTGTTTTTT. It is translated as CSASLSGGNTGELFF.

DNA of the CDR3: TGTGCCAGCAGTAGCCGGGTGGGAGATCAGCCCCAGCATTTT. Translated, it gives CASSSRVGDQPQHF. This sequence joins TRBV27 and TRBJ1-5; D is uncertain. The germline gives CDR1 MNHEY, CDR2 SMNVEV (reference sequence). V was clipped by 5 bases and J by 5 bases, with 13 bases between them. This CDR3 has 14 amino acids.

The chain combines TRBV5-1 with TRBJ1-6; maybe TRBD1 (6 bases). The V gene's germline CDR1 is SGHRS and CDR2 YFSETQ. The CDR3 loop spans 15 amino acids. Trimming removed 0 bases from V and 10 bases from J, with 14 bases in between. The CDR3 loop reads CASSLEARGDSPLHF. DNA of the CDR3: TGCGCCAGCAGCTTGGAGGCCAGGGGCGACTCACCCCTCCACTTT.

This chain uses TRBV6-5 with TRBJ1-3; tentatively, D is TRBD1 (5 bases). This CDR3 is built from 14 residues. The germline V gene has CDR1 MNHEY and CDR2 SVGAGI. Trimming took off 8 bases at V and 8 bases at J, with 19 bases between the two ends. The CDR3 sequence: CASSSRSQGDTIYF. CDR3 bases: TGTGCCAGCTCGTCGCGTTCCCAAGGGGACACCATATATTTT.

The CDR3 nucleotides read TGTGCCACCAGTGATCGGGACTGGACAGGGGGCCAACTAGATACGCAGTATTTT. Amino acids: CATSDRDWTGGQLDTQYF. This chain links TRBV24-1 with TRBJ2-3; 11 nucleotides align to TRBD1. V was pared by 3 bases and J by 5 bases, with 12 bases of the junction left unmatched. This CDR3 has 18 residues. CDR1 is KGHDR, CDR2 SFDVKD, per germline.